This T cell receptor (beta chain) emerged from a study of control samples from healthy donors and cancer patients. Sequenced by immunoSEQ multiplex PCR; TCRdb stores in-frame clones only, minus some. The sample has around 250,000 clones, about four fifths seen once. Trimming stripped 6 bases from V and 2 bases from J, with 4 bases between. CDR3 size: 12 residues. Sequencing was performed on PBMCs. The TCR sequence derives from a woman aged 60-70 years with lung cancer. The chain is built from TRBV12-3 or TRBV12-4 and TRBJ2-2; D not resolved. The CDR3 DNA sequence: TGTGCCAGCAGACACAACACCGGGGAGCTGTTTTTT. As protein: CASRHNTGELFF.